Below are 32 T cell receptor beta chains sequenced from a single sample in a study of blood T cells in healthy people across ages. It was with a sample-barcoded 5' primer and a J-beta primer mix that a second PCR of roughly 7 to 12 cycles was run. TCRdb processed the 5' RACE reads anew with MiXCR; each CDR3 protein has one entry. In the table there are some 1.7 million distinct CDR3 sequences, about 30% of which are singletons. What was sequenced was blood. The receptor set was obtained from a woman in her twenties or thirties in good health.

This clonotype was seen a handful of times. CDR3 nucleotides: TGTGCCACCAGTGGCGGTTTTGGCTACACCTTC. Translated, it gives CATSGGFGYTF. This chain joins TRBV24-1 and TRBJ1-2; the D is unclear. V was clipped by 5 bases and J by 7 bases, with 7 bases between them. This CDR3 has 11 residues. Germline V gene data show CDR1 as KGHDR and CDR2 as SFDVKD.

This clonotype was detected a few times. Germline and junction disagree at one end, which may indicate a read error. CDR3 nucleotides: TGTGCCAGCAGTTATCGAGGGCTGCCAGATACGCTGTATTTT. Translated, it gives CASSYRGLPDTLYF. V is TRBV6-2 or TRBV6-3 and J is TRBJ2-3, with TRBD2 as a possible D gene (5 bases). Germline CDR1 MNHEY, CDR2 SVGEGT. This CDR3 comprises 14 residues.

In its sample, this clonotype was seen a few times. The chain couples TRBV5-1 to TRBJ2-1; D perhaps matches TRBD1 (5 bases). The V end was cut by 0 bases, the J end by 7 bases, with 17 bases between. Germline values: CDR1 SGHRS, CDR2 YFSETQ. The CDR3 sequence is 16 residues long. The CDR3 protein is CASSLGVPNSGNEQFF. The CDR3 DNA is TGCGCCAGCAGCTTGGGGGTACCGAACTCAGGGAATGAGCAGTTCTTC.

The chain employs TRBV7-6 and TRBJ2-3; 10 bases are a match to TRBD2. The CDR3 is made up of 18 amino acids. CDR1 is SGHVS and CDR2 is FNYEAQ in the germline V gene. Germline trimming cut 3 bases from V and 1 base from J; bases unmatched to any gene: 10. DNA of the CDR3: TGTGCCAGCAGCTTCGAAAGTGTAGCGGGGGGATGCACAGATACGCAGTATTTT. Amino acids: CASSFESVAGGCTDTQYF.

This clonotype was observed many times. The chain links TRBV20-1 to TRBJ2-1; D is unresolved. The CDR3 loop spans 15 amino acids. With 6 bases removed from V and 2 bases from J, the gap between germline ends came to 17 bases. Germline lookup yields CDR1 DFQATT and CDR2 SNEGSKA (reference sequence). The CDR3 nucleotides read TGCAGTGCCCCGCGGCCGGGCTACCCCTACAATGAGCAGTTCTTC. The encoded protein is CSAPRPGYPYNEQFF.

V and J are TRBV6-5 and TRBJ2-2; D might be TRBD1 or TRBD2, each matching 6 bases. V shed 0 bases and J shed 5 bases, with 16 bases lying between them. From germline, CDR1 is MNHEY and CDR2 SVGAGI. This CDR3 comprises 17 residues. CDR3 sequence (DNA): TGTGCCAGCAGTTACTCGGGGGGCGGAGGGGCTACCGGGGAGCTGTTTTTT. It encodes CASSYSGGGGATGELFF.

This clonotype was seen ten or more times. The chain recombines TRBV6-5 with TRBJ2-3; D is possibly TRBD2 (5 bases). Germline V gene sequence: CDR1 MNHEY, CDR2 SVGAGI. V was pared by 5 bases and J by 6 bases, with 9 bases between. This CDR3 spans 12 amino acids. The CDR3 DNA reads as TGTGCCAGCAGTGATCGAGGGGATACGCAGTATTTT. This gives the protein CASSDRGDTQYF.

The chain joins TRBV27 to TRBJ2-7; 9 bases are a match to TRBD2. Trimming took 4 bases from V and 7 from J; bases not matched to a gene: 8. The germline V gene has CDR1 MNHEY and CDR2 SMNVEV (reference sequence). The CDR3 extends over 14 amino acids. As DNA, the CDR3 is TGTGCCAGCAGTTCGGGACTAGCTTACAATGAGCAGTACTTC. Protein product: CASSSGLAYNEQYF.

This clonotype was counted a few times. The CDR3 coding sequence is TGCAGTGCTAGTGAGCCGGGGGGGCGCACAGATACGCAGTATTTT. Translation: CSASEPGGRTDTQYF. J is TRBJ2-3 and V is TRBV20-1; 8 bases are a match to TRBD2. Germline CDR1 and CDR2: DFQATT and SNEGSKA (reference sequence). The trim removed 3 bases at V and 1 base at J, leaving 6 bases unmatched. This CDR3 contains 15 residues.

J is TRBJ2-1 and V is TRBV12-3 or TRBV12-4; D tentatively reads TRBD1 or TRBD2 (5 bases each). The V end was cut by 6 bases, the J end by 9 bases, with 15 bases between. The length of the CDR3 is 13 residues. The CDR3 region has the DNA TGTGCCAGCAGACCCGGGACGGAGACTGAGCAGTTCTTC. As protein: CASRPGTETEQFF.

V is TRBV28 and J is TRBJ2-7; D uncertain. Germline V gene data show CDR1 as MDHEN and CDR2 as SYDVKM. The CDR3 loop spans 14 amino acids. Between the trimmed V and J ends, which lost 4 bases and 0 bases, there was a span of 10 bases. CDR3 DNA: TGTGCCAGCAGTTCACAGTTTACCTCCTACGAGCAGTACTTC. It translates to CASSSQFTSYEQYF.

This clonotype was detected a few times. This chain joins TRBV5-1 and TRBJ2-1; 9 nucleotides line up with TRBD1. With V trimmed by 3 bases and J by 10 bases, 11 bases remained unmatched. CDR3 length: 15 residues. The V gene's germline CDR1 is SGHRS and CDR2 YFSETQ. In nucleotides, the CDR3 is TGCGCCAGCAGCTCACAGGGGGCCGGAGGGCAAGAGCAGTTCTTC. This sequence encodes CASSSQGAGGQEQFF.

Only a few counts were recorded for this clonotype. The rearrangement joins TRBV7-9 to TRBJ2-7; D possibly matches TRBD1 or TRBD2 (6 bases each). The germline V and J ends were trimmed by 5 bases and 2 bases, with 22 bases remaining between them. Germline assignment: CDR1 SEHNR and CDR2 FQNEAQ (reference sequence). This CDR3 is built from 17 residues. This chain's CDR3 is CASSRGRGGTGTYEQYF. The CDR3 nucleotides are TGTGCCAGCAGCCGAGGAAGAGGGGGGACGGGGACCTACGAGCAGTACTTC.

J is TRBJ1-1 and V is TRBV7-9, with D possibly being TRBD1 (5 bases). This CDR3 has 12 amino acids. The germline V gene encodes CDR1 SEHNR and CDR2 FQNEAQ (reference sequence). The CDR3 reads CVMVGGDTEAFF. CDR3 coding DNA: TGTGTCATGGTGGGGGGGGATACTGAAGCTTTCTTT.

In DNA form, the CDR3 reads TGTGCCAGCAGCTCCGAAGGGGGGCTGGGACTAGCGGGGGTGAACACCGGGGAGCTGTTTTTT. It specifies CASSSEGGLGLAGVNTGELFF. V usage is TRBV11-2 and J usage is TRBJ2-2; 14 nucleotides line up with TRBD2. Trimming removed 4 bases from V and 1 base from J; junction bases left unmatched: 14. Germline V gene lookup returns CDR1 SGHAT and CDR2 FQNNGV. The CDR3 has 21 amino acids.

There are a few counts of this clonotype. This chain uses TRBV29-1 with TRBJ2-7; 10 nucleotides align to TRBD2. V dropped 3 bases and J dropped 4; count of bases not matched to a gene: 6. CDR3 size: 14 residues. Germline V gives CDR1 SQVTM, CDR2 ANQGSEA. CDR3 nucleotides: TGCAGCGTTGAGAGAGCGGGGGGGTTGTACGAGCAGTACTTC. This encodes CSVERAGGLYEQYF.

Comments on this clonotype: A single base separates this from a much larger clone, so it may be a read error. J is TRBJ2-1 and V is TRBV29-1, with 7 bases lining up with TRBD1. The germline V gene has CDR1 SQVTM and CDR2 ANQGSEA. The CDR3 contains 18 residues. J was trimmed by 4 bases and V by 0 bases; bases with no gene match: 15. The CDR3 region is CSVEESVRQGKGYNEQFF. In nucleotides, the CDR3 is TGCAGCGTTGAAGAATCGGTCAGACAGGGCAAAGGGTACAATGAGCAGTTCTTC.

This clonotype was seen repeatedly, ten times or more. The V gene is TRBV7-9, the J gene TRBJ2-1, with D possibly being TRBD1 (5 bases). Germline assignment: CDR1 SEHNR and CDR2 FQNEAQ (reference sequence). Trimming took 3 bases from V and 4 from J, leaving 7 bases between them. This CDR3 is built from 13 residues. Written as DNA, the CDR3 is TGTGCCAGCAGCTTGACAGAATACAATGAGCAGTTCTTC. Translation: CASSLTEYNEQFF.

The chain is built from TRBV12-3 or TRBV12-4 and TRBJ2-3; D might be TRBD2 (5 bases). V dropped 0 bases and J dropped 6 bases, with 10 bases sitting between them. The CDR3 is 14 residues long. CDR3 bases: TGTGCCAGCAGTTTAGCGGGAGTCGGGGATACGCAGTATTTT. Its translation: CASSLAGVGDTQYF.

V is TRBV15 and J is TRBJ1-6; D gene unclear. The CDR3 covers 14 residues. Trimming removed 2 bases from V and 8 bases from J, with 10 bases in between. The germline V gene has CDR1 LNHNV and CDR2 YYDKDF (reference sequence). The CDR3 region is CATSRQLGDSPLHF. CDR3 DNA sequence: TGTGCCACCAGCAGACAACTCGGCGATTCACCCCTCCACTTT.

This clonotype was counted only a few times. V and J are TRBV7-3 and TRBJ2-3, with 10 bases matching TRBD2. V lost 5 bases and J lost 5; bases outside the gene matches: 7. The CDR3 length is 15 residues. Germline assignment: CDR1 SGHTA and CDR2 FQGTGA. The CDR3 is CASSVSGGAGDTQYF. The CDR3 DNA reads as TGTGCCAGCAGCGTAAGCGGGGGGGCAGGAGATACGCAGTATTTT. Full variable domain (outside the CDR3, taken from reference TRBV7-3 and TRBJ2-3): GAGVSQTPSNKVTEKGKYVELRCDPISGHTALYWYRQSLGQGPEFLIYFQGTGAADDSGLPNDRFFAVRPEGSVSTLKIQRTERGDSAVYLCASSVSGGAGDTQYFGPGTRLTVL.

The gene calls are TRBV5-1 and TRBJ2-2; 9 nucleotides line up with TRBD1. In germline, CDR1 is SGHRS, CDR2 YFSETQ. This CDR3 contains 15 residues. V lost 5 bases to trimming and J lost 6 bases; unmatched junction nucleotides: 8. DNA for the CDR3: TGCGCCAGCAGGCCTGGGACAGGGTCGCCCGGGGAGCTGTTTTTT. Encoded protein: CASRPGTGSPGELFF.

In regard to this clonotype: This may come from a read error, since a much larger clone is one base off. CDR3 sequence reads: CASSLVLAGNNEQYF. In nucleotides, the CDR3 is TGTGCCAGCAGCTTAGTACTAGCGGGAAACAATGAGCAGTACTTC. This chain joins TRBV7-2 and TRBJ2-5; the match to TRBD2 covers 10 bases. With V trimmed by 1 base and J by 11 bases, 10 bases remained unmatched. Germline lookup yields CDR1 SGHTA and CDR2 FQGNSA. The CDR3 loop spans 15 amino acids.

The rearrangement uses TRBV6-2 or TRBV6-3 and TRBJ2-7, with a tentative D call TRBD1 (7 bases). The CDR3 runs to 13 residues. The germline gives CDR1 MNHEY, CDR2 SVGEGT. The V gene lost 11 bases and the J gene lost 5 bases, with 19 bases spanning the gap. The CDR3 is CACWPGGCNEQYF. Here the CDR3 DNA reads TGTGCCTGCTGGCCAGGGGGGTGCAACGAGCAGTACTTC.

J is TRBJ2-5 and V is TRBV20-1; D is undetermined. V gave up 1 base and J gave up 5 bases, with 8 bases separating them. The CDR3 consists of 12 residues. The germline gives CDR1 DFQATT, CDR2 SNEGSKA (reference sequence). The CDR3, as DNA: TGCAGTGCTAGAGCGGATGGGGAGACCCAGTACTTC. Its translation: CSARADGETQYF.

This chain links TRBV12-3 or TRBV12-4 with TRBJ2-5, with 7 bases fitting TRBD1. The ends lost 6 bases at V and 7 bases at J; junction bases unmatched: 8. The CDR3 has 13 amino acids. CDR3 nucleotides: TGTGCCAGCAGGCTAACAGGGGCCGGGACCCAGTACTTC. Its translation is CASRLTGAGTQYF.

The chain has TRBV20-1 and TRBJ2-1; TRBD2 matches at 7 bases. CDR1 is DFQATT, CDR2 SNEGSKA, per germline (reference sequence). After removal of 5 bases from V and 0 bases from J, the junction contained 13 bases not matched to a gene. This CDR3 comprises 17 residues. The CDR3 protein is CSAVRASGHPSYNEQFF. CDR3 DNA: TGCAGTGCTGTTCGGGCTAGCGGACACCCCTCCTACAATGAGCAGTTCTTC.

The chain carries TRBV20-1 and TRBJ1-1; D remains ambiguous. V was shortened by 1 base and J by 11 bases, with 11 bases between the two germline ends. The germline V gene encodes CDR1 DFQATT and CDR2 SNEGSKA (reference sequence). The CDR3 runs to 11 residues. The CDR3 loop reads CSARGKGKAFF. In DNA form, the CDR3 reads TGCAGTGCTAGAGGGAAGGGAAAGGCTTTCTTT.

The V call is TRBV7-9, the J call TRBJ2-3; no definite D call. This CDR3 has 13 residues. Germline CDR1 SEHNR, CDR2 FQNEAQ (reference sequence). The V end lost 10 bases, the J end lost 5 bases, and 16 bases lay between the germline ends. The CDR3, as DNA: TGTGCCACCCGGTGGAAGCTGGTAGATACGCAGTATTTT. The encoded protein is CATRWKLVDTQYF.

The gene calls are TRBV7-9 and TRBJ1-1; unclear D gene. CDR3 length: 12 amino acids. Germline V gene sequence: CDR1 SEHNR, CDR2 FQNEAQ (reference sequence). The V end was cut by 7 bases, the J end by 0 bases, with 6 bases between. The CDR3 region is CASTTMNTEAFF. The CDR3 nucleotides read TGTGCCAGCACTACGATGAACACTGAAGCTTTCTTT.

Notes on this clonotype: A much larger clone differs by one base, so this may be a read error. The J gene is TRBJ2-1, the V gene TRBV7-6; 10 positions match TRBD2. The J call is uncertain, as TRBJ2-7 better fits the DNA end. The CDR3 is made up of 16 amino acids. Germline lookup yields CDR1 SGHVS and CDR2 FNYEAQ. CDR3 DNA sequence: TGTGCCAGCAGCTTAGCCTTAGCGGGGGGAAACAATGAGCAGTACTTC. It codes for CASSLALAGGNNEQYF.

In its sample, this clonotype was seen a few times. The chain couples TRBV5-1 to TRBJ2-6; D unresolved. Germline V gene lookup returns CDR1 SGHRS and CDR2 YFSETQ. The CDR3 contains 19 residues. With 0 bases removed from V and 0 bases from J, the gap between germline ends came to 16 bases. CDR3 amino acids: CASSLEGPNFNSGANVLTF. The CDR3 DNA is TGCGCCAGCAGCTTGGAGGGCCCAAACTTCAACTCTGGGGCCAACGTCCTGACTTTC.